A selection of T cell receptor beta chains follows, all from one sample in a study of blood T cell repertoires in COVID-19. Assay: immunoSEQ multiplex PCR; the TCRdb copy retains only in-frame clones and omits some. The top ten hold roughly 2.2% of the sample, which has approximately 280,000 clones, around nine tenths seen once. The sample taken for sequencing was peripheral blood. All receptors come from a man aged 50 to 60 with acute or convalescent COVID-19. Each CDR3 is given with its conserved first and last residue. The D gene is left open where the match is weak. Clone size appears in some rows only: once, few, many, or a class for an expanded clone.

v_call,clone_size,d_call,j_call,cdr3_aa,cdr3_nt
TRBV5-1,once,NA,TRBJ1-4,CASSFGESEKLFF,TGCGCCAGCAGCTTTGGGGAGAGCGAAAAACTGTTTTTT
TRBV24-1,once,TRBD2,TRBJ2-1,CATSDATSGGYNEQFF,TGTGCCACCAGTGACGCCACTAGCGGGGGTTACAATGAGCAGTTCTTC
TRBV7-8,NA,NA,TRBJ2-3,CASSLGGRGTDTQYF,TGTGCCAGCAGCTTAGGGGGGCGCGGGACAGATACGCAGTATTTT
TRBV7-2,NA,NA,TRBJ1-6,CASSLEGDSPLHF,TGTGCCAGCAGCTTAGAGGGGGATTCACCCCTCCACTTT
TRBV4-1,NA,NA,TRBJ2-1,CASSQRTNTYNEQFF,TGCGCCAGCAGCCAAAGGACTAATACCTACAATGAGCAGTTCTTC
TRBV5-4,NA,TRBD1,TRBJ2-1,CASSRDSNNEQFF,TGTGCCAGCAGCCGGGACAGTAACAATGAGCAGTTCTTC
TRBV19,NA,TRBD1,TRBJ1-5,CASTSPRGGQGNQPQHF,TGTGCCAGTACCTCCCCAAGGGGGGGACAGGGGAATCAGCCCCAGCATTTT
TRBV12-3/TRBV12-4,NA,NA,TRBJ1-1,CASSFRVNTEAFF,TGTGCCAGCAGTTTCCGGGTGAACACTGAAGCTTTCTTT
TRBV18,NA,TRBD1,TRBJ1-5,CASSRGTGAQPQHF,TGTGCCAGCTCACGCGGGACAGGGGCTCAGCCCCAGCATTTT
TRBV21-1,NA,NA,TRBJ2-2,CASDRGNTGELFF,TGTGCCAGCGACAGGGGGAACACCGGGGAGCTGTTTTTT
TRBV18,NA,NA,TRBJ2-3,CASSPRRSTDTQYF,TGTGCCAGCTCACCTAGGAGGAGCACAGATACGCAGTATTTT
TRBV11-3,once,NA,TRBJ2-3,CASSLARNGDTQYF,TGTGCCAGCAGCTTAGCCAGGAATGGCGATACGCAGTATTTT
TRBV7-6,NA,TRBD1,TRBJ1-2,CASSLEEGAYYGYTF,TGTGCCAGCAGCTTAGAGGAGGGGGCCTACTATGGCTACACCTTC
TRBV2,NA,NA,TRBJ2-5,CASSVGGGLTVRGETQYF,TGTGCCAGCAGTGTGGGGGGTGGACTCACCGTCCGAGGAGAGACCCAGTACTTC
TRBV5-5,NA,NA,TRBJ1-2,CASSLGDTVSYGYTF,TGTGCCAGCAGCTTGGGGGACACCGTAAGCTATGGCTACACCTTC
TRBV30,NA,NA,TRBJ1-1,CAWRGVMNTEAFF,TGTGCCTGGAGAGGGGTCATGAACACTGAAGCTTTCTTT
TRBV2,NA,TRBD1,TRBJ1-6,CASLDRGIAPLHF,TGTGCCAGTCTGGACAGGGGGATAGCACCCCTCCACTTT
TRBV2,NA,NA,TRBJ2-7,CASSRDFTYEQYF,TGTGCCAGCAGTCGGGACTTCACCTACGAGCAGTACTTC
TRBV5-1,NA,NA,TRBJ1-5,CASRRDTASNQPQHF,TGCGCCAGCAGAAGGGACACCGCTAGCAATCAGCCCCAGCATTTT
TRBV5-5,NA,NA,TRBJ2-2,CASSRGNTGELFF,TGTGCCAGCTCAAGGGGGAACACCGGGGAGCTGTTTTTT
TRBV30,once,NA,TRBJ1-1,CAWPPTGLRCVMNTEAFF,TGTGCCTGGCCCCCAACAGGGTTGAGGTGTGTTATGAACACTGAAGCTTTCTTT
TRBV5-1,NA,TRBD1,TRBJ1-1,CASRGTANTEAFF,TGCGCCAGCAGGGGGACAGCGAACACTGAAGCTTTCTTT
TRBV5-4,once,NA,TRBJ2-2,CASSLTGTGELFF,TGTGCCAGCAGCCTTACAGGGACCGGGGAGCTGTTTTTT
TRBV25-1,NA,NA,TRBJ1-2,CASSPRGITNGYTF,TGTGCCAGCAGCCCTCGGGGGATTACAAATGGCTACACCTTC
TRBV5-4,NA,TRBD1,TRBJ1-3,CASSWRGGQASSGNTIYF,TGTGCCAGCAGCTGGAGGGGGGGACAGGCAAGCTCTGGAAACACCATATATTTT
TRBV20-1,NA,TRBD1,TRBJ1-5,CSASAGQGHNQPQHF,TGCAGTGCTAGTGCCGGACAGGGACATAATCAGCCCCAGCATTTT
TRBV7-3,once,NA,TRBJ2-7,CASSSYLAPYEQYF,TGTGCCAGCAGCTCCTACCTAGCGCCGTACGAGCAGTACTTC
TRBV9,few,NA,TRBJ2-2,CASSVGGSEYTGELFF,TGTGCCAGCAGCGTAGGCGGTTCGGAGTACACCGGGGAGCTGTTTTTT
TRBV5-1,NA,TRBD1,TRBJ1-3,CASSSTLTGVGNTIYF,TGCGCCAGCAGCTCCACTCTGACAGGGGTAGGAAACACCATATATTTT
TRBV5-1,NA,NA,TRBJ1-2,CASSLAGDPRSHGYTF,TGCGCCAGCAGCTTGGCGGGGGACCCCCGAAGCCATGGCTACACCTTC
TRBV5-3,once,TRBD2,TRBJ2-7,CARTDGGVGYEQYF,TGTGCCAGAACCGATGGGGGGGTTGGCTACGAGCAGTACTTC
TRBV6-5,NA,NA,TRBJ1-6,CASRSQGTRNSPLHF,TGTGCCAGCAGGTCACAGGGAACTCGTAATTCACCCCTCCACTTT
TRBV29-1,NA,NA,TRBJ2-1,CSVEGLGPYNEQFF,TGCAGCGTTGAGGGCTTGGGGCCCTACAATGAGCAGTTCTTC
TRBV9,once,TRBD2,TRBJ2-1,CASSQLETSGGEYNEQFF,TGTGCCAGCAGCCAGCTAGAGACTAGCGGGGGGGAATACAATGAGCAGTTCTTC
TRBV7-2,NA,NA,TRBJ2-3,CASSFEATDTQYF,TGTGCCAGCAGCTTTGAGGCTACAGATACGCAGTATTTT
TRBV6-1,NA,NA,TRBJ1-2,CASSEIWADYGYTF,TGTGCCAGCAGTGAAATATGGGCTGACTATGGCTACACCTTC
TRBV5-6,NA,NA,TRBJ1-2,CASSRRRGGGYTF,TGTGCCAGCAGCCGCCGAAGGGGTGGCGGCTACACCTTC
TRBV14,NA,NA,TRBJ2-1,CASSQDRYSLEFF,TGTGCCAGCAGCCAAGATCGGTACTCCTTGGAGTTCTTC
TRBV18,NA,NA,TRBJ2-7,CASSPGQGAHGEQYF,TGTGCCAGCTCACCGGGTCAAGGGGCCCATGGCGAGCAGTACTTC
TRBV5-4,NA,TRBD1,TRBJ2-7,CASSRGQSYEQYF,TGTGCCAGCAGCCGGGGACAGTCCTACGAGCAGTACTTC
TRBV7-8,NA,NA,TRBJ1-3,CASSLSGNSGNTIYF,TGTGCCAGCAGCTTAAGCGGGAACTCTGGAAACACCATATATTTT